This section outlines one TCR beta chain sequence together with its context. What it binds is unknown. This sample was included in a study of identical twins. TCRdb reprocessed the 5' RACE reads via MiXCR and lists one record per CDR3 protein. The table records 350,000 or so distinct CDR3 sequences, roughly 12% of them present only once. The CDR3 consists of 17 residues. Trimming took off 0 bases at V and 0 bases at J, with 13 bases between the two ends. Germline CDR1 MNHEY, CDR2 SVGAGI. Study-wide results and caveats: Cross-sectional statistical analysis was relied on for the conclusions, without the same donors being followed.

These same data were also listed under a study on yellow fever vaccine responses in identical twins.

Sequencing was done on a sample of CD8+ T cells sorted from blood. V usage is TRBV6-5 and J usage is TRBJ2-3, with a weak D call TRBD2 (6 bases). This receptor was taken from a young woman in good health. For the CDR3, the DNA is TGTGCCAGCAGTTACTCGATTGGGGGGTTTAGCACAGATACGCAGTATTTT. It is translated as CASSYSIGGFSTDTQYF.